This entry features one T cell receptor (beta chain) sequence. Its specific antigen is unknown. The record has no base qualities; no much larger clone is one base away. This record comes from a study of CD8 T cell repertoires and HIV-1 epitope variants (dated by TCRdb to the early 2020s). For the study in its entirety: In separate culture wells, T cells were stimulated with each of twenty-five peptides that represented autologous and known Gag and Nef epitope variants. Among the control conditions were a peptide pool of CMV, EBV and flu, the Ebola AY9 epitope serving as a negative control, and a well with no peptide. The epitopes tested were three Gag epitope families plus Nef HW9 and YT9. T cells were enriched with the EasySep Human T Cell Enrichment Kit and co-cultured with equal numbers of autologous T cell-negative cells as antigen-presenting cells. The cultures were grown for more than 9 days in IMDM with gentamicin, and half of the media was changed on days 3 and 7 with IL-2, IL-7 and IL-15 added. An aliquot of 1M T cells was saved as an uncultured baseline condition, separate from the approximately 80 T cell cultures. A total of around 80 T cell cultures were run, with each culture condition done in triplicate except for one peptide, which was done in duplicate.

The research as a whole found: Only TCR beta chains were identified by the assay, and proliferation to antigen, not T cell function or cytokine profile, was indicated. Under ten antigen-specific TCR beta clonotypes were identified, and roughly 6 of them appeared cross-reactive for autologous or known escape epitope variants. Roughly 5 clonotypes recognized the Nef KF9 family and one clonotype recognized the HW9 family, while no responses to the TAALDMSHF plasma variant were seen.

The EasySep Human CD8+ T Cell Enrichment Kit was used on day 10 to isolate CD8+ T cells from every culture. CDR1 and CDR2, looked up from the germline V gene, are MDHEN and SYDVKM. At the junction V is shortened by 6 bases and J by 1 base, with 18 bases in between. The CDR3, from cysteine to phenylalanine, totals 16 residues. Only the CDR3 region is kept as DNA, spanning 48 bases read in frame from base 1. Sequencing of TCR beta CDR3 regions was performed at survey depth on the immunoSEQ platform. The QIAamp DNA micro kit was used to extract genomic DNA from every cultured and uncultured CD8+ T cell population. Concerning the study's data processing: Samples with fewer than 5,000 productive reads were excluded, which removed about 7% of the roughly 80 HIV peptide-stimulated cultures. Sequences were trimmed to CDR3 by a MANAFEST web app, and nonproductive sequences, CDR3s under 5 amino acids, and sequences not starting with C or ending with F/W were removed. For a clonotype to count as antigen-specific, the clonotype had to expand relative to the no-peptide control in at least 2 of 3 replicates at FDR 0.01, and only within one epitope family. A frequency at least fivefold higher than in wells stimulated with peptides from other epitope families was additionally required for specific clonotypes. The immuneACCESS repertoire file appears here via TCRdb, limited to in-frame rearrangements. These files lack a portion of the clones; in checked studies, under half of the deficit traces to unresolved V genes, and the cause of the others is not known. That table gives V, J and clone size, and the DNA gave D and trimming. Counted in this sample were about 5,600 clones; about 66% of them appeared once. Around 40% of the sample goes to the ten largest clones.

The clonotype was recovered from a male donor with HIV. The sequencing input was cultured CD8+ T cells derived from PBMCs. The chain is made from TRBV28 and TRBJ1-1; a weak D assignment points to TRBD1 (5 bases agree). The CDR3 corresponds to CASRDGTGTTNTEAFF. The nucleotides are TGTGCCAGCAGGGATGGCACCGGGACGACGAACACTGAAGCTTTCTTT.